A selection of T cell receptor beta chains follows, all from one sample in a study of blood T cell repertoires in COVID-19. Assay: immunoSEQ multiplex PCR; the TCRdb copy retains only in-frame clones and omits some. The sample carries under 350,000 clones, around nine tenths recorded once. The material sequenced was peripheral blood. Receptors were obtained from a young woman with COVID-19, enrolled during active disease. The CDR3 runs from the conserved cysteine through the conserved F or W. The D gene is left open where the match is weak. Expanded clones are given a class, and other clones once, few, many or no size at all.

CDR3nt	CDR3aa	v_gene	d_gene	abundance	j_gene
TGTGCCAGCAGTGAAGGGACAGGGATTGGTCAGCCCCAGCATTTT	CASSEGTGIGQPQHF	TRBV6-1	TRBD1	.	TRBJ1-5
TGTGCCAGTAGTAGCCTGAACAGGGGAAGAGATGGCTACACCTTC	CASSSLNRGRDGYTF	TRBV19	TRBD1	.	TRBJ1-2
TGTGCCAGCAGCCCCGCGAATCAGCCCCAGCATTTT	CASSPANQPQHF	TRBV6-5	.	.	TRBJ1-5
TGTGCCAGCAGCCACCAAGCGGGAGGAAATGAGCAGTTCTTC	CASSHQAGGNEQFF	TRBV3-1/TRBV3-2	TRBD2	.	TRBJ2-1
TGCGCCAGCAGCGGGACAGGGGGCATCCAAGAGACCCAGTACTTC	CASSGTGGIQETQYF	TRBV5-1	TRBD1	.	TRBJ2-5
TGTGCCAGCAGCGTGCGGACAGGGGTACAAACAGATACGCAGTATTTT	CASSVRTGVQTDTQYF	TRBV9	TRBD1	.	TRBJ2-3
TGTGCCATTGGCCGGACAGCCGAAGCTTTCTTT	CAIGRTAEAFF	TRBV5-4	.	.	TRBJ1-1
TGCGCCAGCAGACCCGGAACAGGGGACCACACTGAAGCTTTCTTT	CASRPGTGDHTEAFF	TRBV5-1	TRBD1	.	TRBJ1-1
TGCGCCAGCAGCTACGCGCTCGAGGATTCACCCCTCCACTTT	CASSYALEDSPLHF	TRBV5-1	.	few	TRBJ1-6
TGTGCCAGCAGTAACGGGCCTTCGGGGAGCAATCAGCCCCAGCATTTT	CASSNGPSGSNQPQHF	TRBV2	.	.	TRBJ1-5
TGTGCCAGCAGCCCCGGGACTAGCGGGGGGAATGAGCAGTTCTTC	CASSPGTSGGNEQFF	TRBV9	TRBD2	.	TRBJ2-1
TGTGCCACCAGCCTTGGACAGGGAGCTGAAAAACTGTTTTTT	CATSLGQGAEKLFF	TRBV15	TRBD1	once	TRBJ1-4
TGTGCCAGCAGACCGACAGGGGCGGGAGAGCAGTTCTTC	CASRPTGAGEQFF	TRBV25-1	TRBD1	many	TRBJ2-1
TGCAGTGCTAGTAGCACAGGGGGATACAATGAAAAACTGTTTTTT	CSASSTGGYNEKLFF	TRBV20-1	TRBD1	once	TRBJ1-4
TGTGCCAGCAGTTACGGGGCGGGGTTGGCCGAGACCCAGTACTTC	CASSYGAGLAETQYF	TRBV6-5	.	.	TRBJ2-5
TGTGCCAGCGCCTTAGGGACAGGATTTCAGCCCCAGCATTTT	CASALGTGFQPQHF	TRBV27	TRBD1	.	TRBJ1-5
TGTGCCAGCAGCTTAGAACAGGATACGTATGAGCAGTTCTTC	CASSLEQDTYEQFF	TRBV11-3	.	.	TRBJ2-1
TGTGCCAGCAGCAATACGGTGAACTATGGCTACACCTTC	CASSNTVNYGYTF	TRBV7-2	.	.	TRBJ1-2
TGCGCCAGCAGCCAATCCCCGCGGCAGGGGGTCACTGAAGCTTTCTTT	CASSQSPRQGVTEAFF	TRBV4-3	TRBD1	once	TRBJ1-1
TGTGCCACCAGCAGAGATCCAGGGGAAGAGACCCAGTACTTC	CATSRDPGEETQYF	TRBV15	.	.	TRBJ2-5
TGTGCCAGCAGCAAATCAGCCGGGACTAGCACCGGGGAGCTGTTTTTT	CASSKSAGTSTGELFF	TRBV7-2	TRBD2	few	TRBJ2-2
TGTGCCAGCAGTCGGGGACAGCCCGGGGAGCTGTTTTTT	CASSRGQPGELFF	TRBV12-3/TRBV12-4	TRBD1	.	TRBJ2-2
TGTGCCAGCAGAGGGGTGCAAGAGACCCAGTACTTC	CASRGVQETQYF	TRBV4-2	.	.	TRBJ2-5
TGTGCCAGCACCCAAGGTCCAGCGGGGGTTGAGACCCAGTACTTC	CASTQGPAGVETQYF	TRBV7-8	TRBD2	.	TRBJ2-5